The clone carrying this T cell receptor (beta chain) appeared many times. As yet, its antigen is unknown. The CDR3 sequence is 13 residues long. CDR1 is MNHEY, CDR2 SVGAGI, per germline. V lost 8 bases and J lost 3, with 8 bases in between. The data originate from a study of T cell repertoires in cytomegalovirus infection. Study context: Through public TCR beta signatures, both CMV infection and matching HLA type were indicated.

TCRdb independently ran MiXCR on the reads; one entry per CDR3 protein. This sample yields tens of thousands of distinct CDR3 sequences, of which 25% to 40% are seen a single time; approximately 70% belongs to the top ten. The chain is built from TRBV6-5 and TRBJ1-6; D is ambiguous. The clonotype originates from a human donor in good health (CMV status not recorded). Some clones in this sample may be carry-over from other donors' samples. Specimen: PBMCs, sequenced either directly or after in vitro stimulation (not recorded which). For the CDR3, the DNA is TGTGCCAGCTCGGGAAACTATAATTCACCCCTCCACTTT. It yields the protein CASSGNYNSPLHF.